This T cell receptor beta chain emerged from a study of human T cells and chemical hapten exposure (dated by TCRdb to 2020 to 2023). Looking at the study overall: For sensitization, 2% DPC in acetone was applied to a roughly 2 cm by roughly 2 cm area of upper inner arm skin. Patch testing was performed on the upper back with Finn chambers containing 0.01% DPC, and the patch tests were scored after 6 days according to International Contact Dermatitis Research Group standards. Approximately 30 alopecia patients provided blood for TCR sequencing at one to four time points (pre-sensitization, 2, 6 and 24 weeks). Peripheral blood TCR repertoire changes were tracked in vivo in alopecia patients during primary and secondary sensitization to the hapten diphenylcyclopropenone (DPC). Most of the patients in the cohort were female, and the cohort covered alopecia areata with under or over 50% scalp involvement, alopecia totalis and alopecia universalis. Blood samples were taken from patients before sensitization (week 0) and then at 2, 6 and about 24 weeks after DPC sensitization. Throughout the study period of about 25 weeks, patients also received therapeutic DPC doses to the scalp every week. Libraries were combined into a pool for sequencing, and differences in TCR yield between samples came mainly from small differences in library volumes within the pool.

As regards this clonotype: The specificity of this receptor is unknown. Base qualities were left out, and no much larger clone turns up one base away.

Study-wide findings and limitations: Alopecia, a presumed autoimmune disease, was present in all patients, so the immune response of the patients might differ from that of healthy individuals. No change with DPC sensitization was found in the number of TCRs above 1 in 1000 frequency, and no evidence of global repertoire structure alterations was found. A positive correlation was found between the number of PT1 expanded TCRs and patch test score, with significance reached at thresholds 8, 16 and 32 but not 4. Repeated subsampling changed both the strength of the expansion versus patch-test correlation and the threshold at which the correlation became significant. Expanded TCRs formed significantly more large CDR3 similarity clusters than pre-sensitization or healthy control sets, consistent with antigen-driven responses.

The germline V gene (reference sequence) provides CDR1 LGHDT and CDR2 YNNKEL. V is pruned by 0 bases and J by 7 bases, leaving 5 bases of the junction without a gene match. The CDR3 starts with the cysteine, ends with the phenylalanine, and has 16 residues. Just the 48-base CDR3 DNA is kept, in frame starting at base 1. Preparation of the library involved RACE. The sequencing machine was a NextSeq 500. During library preparation, unique molecular identifiers were attached to individual cDNA molecules so that TCRs could be counted in a quantitative, reproducible way. Each blood RNA sample was used to sequence both TCR alpha and TCR beta chains. The published analysis was carried out like this. Samples had a median of around 92,000 TCRs, with a range from about 23,224 to 690,600. The Decombinator software suite was used to annotate V, J and CDR3 in the TCR reads. For PS versus PT1 abundance plots, all samples were subsampled to the same number of TCRs (28,000). TCRs were defined as expanded if absent before sensitization and observed at least eight times at the 2-week time point. TCRdb reworked the public reads: Q25 trimming with fastp, MiXCR clone assembly, productive beta chains retained. Each entry is one CDR3 protein sequence, shown with its most common DNA and genes. The V and J calls here are based on TCRdb, not the publication. The sample table holds roughly 82,000 distinct CDR3 sequences, of which about 11% were seen once. The top ten clonotypes cover 3.5% of the sample.

What the time point label conveys for this sample: patch test 1, 2 weeks after DPC sensitization. The label giving this sample's treatment or condition can be read as: therapeutic diphenylcyclopropenone sensitization with weekly scalp DPC. At every patch-test visit, the blood draw took place before the patch test was put on. Patients were considered eligible if aged 18 to 70, diagnosed with alopecia and deemed suitable for DPC therapy, and patients were excluded if pregnant. Total RNA was extracted from unfractionated whole blood collected in Tempus Blood RNA tubes. The rearranged segments are TRBV3-1 and TRBJ2-2; 10 junctional bases match TRBD1. This TCR came from a woman aged 55 to 70 with alopecia areata. Some clones in this sample may be carry-over from other donors' samples. The sample was whole blood, taken in connection with sensitization to the hapten diphenylcyclopropenone (DPC). DNA sequence: TGTGCCAGCAGCCAAGAAGGACAGGGGGTAAACGGGGAGCTGTTTTTT. It encodes CASSQEGQGVNGELFF.